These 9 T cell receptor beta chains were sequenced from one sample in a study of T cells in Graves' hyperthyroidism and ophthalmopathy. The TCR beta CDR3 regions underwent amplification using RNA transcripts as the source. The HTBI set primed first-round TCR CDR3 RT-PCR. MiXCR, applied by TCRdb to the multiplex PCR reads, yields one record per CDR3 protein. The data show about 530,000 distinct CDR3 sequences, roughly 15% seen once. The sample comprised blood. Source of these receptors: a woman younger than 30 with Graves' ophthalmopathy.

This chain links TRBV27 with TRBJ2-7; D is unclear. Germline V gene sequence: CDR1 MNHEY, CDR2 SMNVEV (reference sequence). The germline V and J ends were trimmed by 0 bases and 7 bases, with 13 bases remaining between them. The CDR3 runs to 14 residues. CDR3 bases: TGTGCCAGCAGTTTATCGTGGCCCAGCTGGGAGCAGTACTTC. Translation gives CASSLSWPSWEQYF.

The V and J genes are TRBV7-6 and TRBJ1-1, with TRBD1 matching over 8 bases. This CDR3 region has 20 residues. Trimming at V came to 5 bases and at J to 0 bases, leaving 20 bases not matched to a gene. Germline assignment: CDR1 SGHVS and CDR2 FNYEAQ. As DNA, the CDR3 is TGTGCCAGCAGCCGCCTGGCCGGGACAGGATCTCTTAACATGAACACTGAAGCTTTCTTT. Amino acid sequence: CASSRLAGTGSLNMNTEAFF.

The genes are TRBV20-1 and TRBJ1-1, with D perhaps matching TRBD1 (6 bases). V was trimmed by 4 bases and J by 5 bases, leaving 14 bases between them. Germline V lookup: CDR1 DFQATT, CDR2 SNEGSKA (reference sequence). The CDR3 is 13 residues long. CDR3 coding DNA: TGCAGTGCTAAAAAGGGGGGTATTACTGAAGCTTTCTTT. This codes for CSAKKGGITEAFF.

Here the CDR3 reads CATSDFSNNEQFF. The CDR3 bases are TGTGCCACCAGTGATTTCAGCAACAATGAGCAGTTCTTC. The chain joins TRBV24-1 to TRBJ2-1; D is uncertain. CDR3 length: 13 amino acids. The germline V and J ends were trimmed by 1 base and 5 bases, with 5 bases remaining between them. From germline, CDR1 is KGHDR and CDR2 SFDVKD.

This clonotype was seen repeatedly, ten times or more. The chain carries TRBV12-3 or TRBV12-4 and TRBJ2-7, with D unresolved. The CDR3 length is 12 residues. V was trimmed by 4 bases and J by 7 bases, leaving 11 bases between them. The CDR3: CASSSVGREQYF. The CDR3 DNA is TGTGCCAGCAGTTCGGTAGGGCGGGAGCAGTACTTC.

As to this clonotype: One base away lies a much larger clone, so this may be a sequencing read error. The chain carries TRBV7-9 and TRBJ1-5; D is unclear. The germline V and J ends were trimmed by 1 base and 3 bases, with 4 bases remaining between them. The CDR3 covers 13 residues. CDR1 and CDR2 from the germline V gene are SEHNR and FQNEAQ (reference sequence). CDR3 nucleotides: TGTGCCAGCAGCTTAGATAACAATCAGCCCCAGCATTTT. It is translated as CASSLDNNQPQHF.

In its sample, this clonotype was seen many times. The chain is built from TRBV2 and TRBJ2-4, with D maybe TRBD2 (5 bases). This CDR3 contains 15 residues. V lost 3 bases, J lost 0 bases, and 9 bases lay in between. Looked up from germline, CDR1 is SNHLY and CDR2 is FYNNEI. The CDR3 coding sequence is TGTGCCAGCAGTGAGGACTGGCTAGCCAAAAACATTCAGTACTTC. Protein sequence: CASSEDWLAKNIQYF.

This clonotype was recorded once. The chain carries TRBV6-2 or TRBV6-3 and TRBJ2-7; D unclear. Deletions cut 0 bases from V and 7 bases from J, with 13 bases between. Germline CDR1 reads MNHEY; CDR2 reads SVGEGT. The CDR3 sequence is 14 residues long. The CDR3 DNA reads TGTGCCAGCAGTTACTCGATCATCTACAATGAGCAGTACTTC. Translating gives CASSYSIIYNEQYF.

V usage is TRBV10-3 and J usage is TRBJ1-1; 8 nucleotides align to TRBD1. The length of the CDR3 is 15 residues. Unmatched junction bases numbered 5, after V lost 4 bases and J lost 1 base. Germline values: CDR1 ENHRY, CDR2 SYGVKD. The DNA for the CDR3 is TGTGCCATCAGTGGACAGGGGAATGGGAACACTGAAGCTTTCTTT. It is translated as CAISGQGNGNTEAFF.